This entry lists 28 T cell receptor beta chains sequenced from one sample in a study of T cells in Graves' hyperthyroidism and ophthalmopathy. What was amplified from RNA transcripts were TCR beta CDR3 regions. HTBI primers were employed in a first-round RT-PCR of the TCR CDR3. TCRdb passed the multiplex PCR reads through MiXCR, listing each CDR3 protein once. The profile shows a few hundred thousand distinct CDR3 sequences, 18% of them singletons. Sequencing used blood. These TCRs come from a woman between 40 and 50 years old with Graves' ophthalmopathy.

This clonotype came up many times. The DNA for the CDR3 is TGCGCCAGCCGCCCAGACGGCGGGAACACTGAAGCTTTCTTT. Its translation is CASRPDGGNTEAFF. V and J are TRBV5-1 and TRBJ1-1, with no clear D. This CDR3 is built from 14 residues. The germline CDR1 and CDR2 sequences are SGHRS and YFSETQ. Trimming pared 7 bases from V and 1 base from J, leaving 14 bases between.

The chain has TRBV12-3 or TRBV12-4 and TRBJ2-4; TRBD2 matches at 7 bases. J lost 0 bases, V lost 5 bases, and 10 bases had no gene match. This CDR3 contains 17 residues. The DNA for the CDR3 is TGTGCCAGCAGTACCCGGACTAGTGAGTTAGCCAAAAACATTCAGTACTTC. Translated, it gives CASSTRTSELAKNIQYF.

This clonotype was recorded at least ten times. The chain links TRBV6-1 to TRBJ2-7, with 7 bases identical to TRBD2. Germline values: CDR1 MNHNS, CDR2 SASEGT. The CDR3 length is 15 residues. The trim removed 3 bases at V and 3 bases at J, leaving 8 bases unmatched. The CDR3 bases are TGTGCCAGCAGTGAGAAGTACGGCGGGAGCTACGAGCAGTACTTC. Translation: CASSEKYGGSYEQYF.

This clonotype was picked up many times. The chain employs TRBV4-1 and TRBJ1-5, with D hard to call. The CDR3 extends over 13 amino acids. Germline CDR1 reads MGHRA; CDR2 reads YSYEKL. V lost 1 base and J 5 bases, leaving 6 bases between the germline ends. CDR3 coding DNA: TGCGCCAGCAGCCAAGGGGTCGATCAGCCCCAGCATTTT. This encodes CASSQGVDQPQHF.

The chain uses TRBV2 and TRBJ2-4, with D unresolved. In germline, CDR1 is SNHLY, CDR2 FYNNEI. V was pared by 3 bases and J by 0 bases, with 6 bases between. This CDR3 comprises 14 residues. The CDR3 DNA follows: TGTGCCAGCAGTGACCGGGTAGCCAAAAACATTCAGTACTTC. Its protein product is CASSDRVAKNIQYF.

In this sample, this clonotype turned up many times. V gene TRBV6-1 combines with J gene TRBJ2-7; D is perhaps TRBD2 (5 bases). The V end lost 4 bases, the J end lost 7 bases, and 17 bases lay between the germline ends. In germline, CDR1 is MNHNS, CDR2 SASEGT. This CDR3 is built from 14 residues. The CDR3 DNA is TGTGCCAGCAGTGGGCGGGTCGCATCGGGGGAGCAGTACTTC. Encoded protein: CASSGRVASGEQYF.

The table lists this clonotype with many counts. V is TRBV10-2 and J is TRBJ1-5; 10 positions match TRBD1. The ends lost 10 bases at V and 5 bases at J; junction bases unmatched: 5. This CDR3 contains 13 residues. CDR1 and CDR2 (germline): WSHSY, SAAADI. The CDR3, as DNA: TGCGCCACCAGGACAGGGGGTGATCAGCCCCAGCATTTT. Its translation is CATRTGGDQPQHF.

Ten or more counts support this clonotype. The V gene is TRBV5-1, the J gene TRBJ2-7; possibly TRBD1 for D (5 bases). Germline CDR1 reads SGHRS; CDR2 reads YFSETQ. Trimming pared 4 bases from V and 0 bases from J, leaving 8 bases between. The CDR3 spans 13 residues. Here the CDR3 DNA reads TGCGCCAGCAGCCATGACAGCTCCTACGAGCAGTACTTC. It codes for CASSHDSSYEQYF.

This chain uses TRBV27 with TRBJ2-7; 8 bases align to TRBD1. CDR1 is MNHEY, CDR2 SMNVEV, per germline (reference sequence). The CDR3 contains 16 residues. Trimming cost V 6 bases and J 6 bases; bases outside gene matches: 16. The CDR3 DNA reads TGTGCCAGCAGCTCTACCTGGCGGGACAGGCGTCCCGAGCAGTACTTC. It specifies CASSSTWRDRRPEQYF.

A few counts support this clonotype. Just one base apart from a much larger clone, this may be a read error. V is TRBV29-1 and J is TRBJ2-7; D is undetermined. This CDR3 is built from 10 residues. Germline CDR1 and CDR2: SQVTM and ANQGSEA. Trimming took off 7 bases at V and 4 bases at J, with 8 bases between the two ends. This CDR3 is CSAIHYEQYF. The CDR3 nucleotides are TGCAGCGCCATTCATTACGAGCAGTACTTC.

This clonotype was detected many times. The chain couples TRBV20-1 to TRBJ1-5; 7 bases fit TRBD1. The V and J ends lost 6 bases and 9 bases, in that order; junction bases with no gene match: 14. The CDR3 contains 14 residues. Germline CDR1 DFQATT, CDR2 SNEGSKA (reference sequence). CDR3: CSAIQTGAGRPQHF. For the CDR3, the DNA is TGCAGTGCCATCCAAACAGGGGCCGGGCGGCCCCAGCATTTT.

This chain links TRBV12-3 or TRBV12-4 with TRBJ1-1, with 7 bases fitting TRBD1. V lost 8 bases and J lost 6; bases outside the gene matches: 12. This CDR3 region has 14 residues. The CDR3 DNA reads TGTGCCAGCCGGCGGGGAGGGGGCGGTGCTGAAGCTTTCTTT. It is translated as CASRRGGGGAEAFF.

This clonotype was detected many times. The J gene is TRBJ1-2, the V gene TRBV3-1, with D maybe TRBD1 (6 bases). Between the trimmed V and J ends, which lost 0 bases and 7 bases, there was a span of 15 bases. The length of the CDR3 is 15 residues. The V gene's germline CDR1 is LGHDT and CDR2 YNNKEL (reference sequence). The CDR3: CASSQDLRAGAGYTF. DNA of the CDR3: TGTGCCAGCAGCCAAGATTTAAGGGCAGGGGCTGGCTACACCTTC.

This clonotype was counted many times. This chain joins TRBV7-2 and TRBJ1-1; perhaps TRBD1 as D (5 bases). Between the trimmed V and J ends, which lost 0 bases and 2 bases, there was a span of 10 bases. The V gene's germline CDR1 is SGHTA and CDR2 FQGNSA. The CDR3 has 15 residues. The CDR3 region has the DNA TGTGCCAGCAGCTTAGCTCCAGGGATCAACACTGAAGCTTTCTTT. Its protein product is CASSLAPGINTEAFF.

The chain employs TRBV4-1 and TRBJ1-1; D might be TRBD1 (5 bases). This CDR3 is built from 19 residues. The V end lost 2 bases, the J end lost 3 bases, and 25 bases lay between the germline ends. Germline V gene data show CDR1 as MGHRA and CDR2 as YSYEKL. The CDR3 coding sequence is TGCGCCAGCAGCCAAAAACAAGGTCTGTGGGCAGGGTTGGACACTGAAGCTTTCTTT. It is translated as CASSQKQGLWAGLDTEAFF.

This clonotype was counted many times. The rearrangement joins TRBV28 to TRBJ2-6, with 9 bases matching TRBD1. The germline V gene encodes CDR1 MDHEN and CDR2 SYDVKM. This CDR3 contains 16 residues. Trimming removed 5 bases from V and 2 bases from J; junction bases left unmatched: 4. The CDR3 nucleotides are TGTGCCAGCAGTAAAAGACAGGGGGCTGGGGCCAACGTCCTGACTTTC. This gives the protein CASSKRQGAGANVLTF.

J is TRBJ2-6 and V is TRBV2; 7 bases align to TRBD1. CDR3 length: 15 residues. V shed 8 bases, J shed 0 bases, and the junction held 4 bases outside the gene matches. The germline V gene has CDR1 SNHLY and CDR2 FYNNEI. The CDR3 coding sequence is TGTGCCAGCTGGGACAGTTTCTCTGGGGCCAACGTCCTGACTTTC. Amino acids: CASWDSFSGANVLTF.

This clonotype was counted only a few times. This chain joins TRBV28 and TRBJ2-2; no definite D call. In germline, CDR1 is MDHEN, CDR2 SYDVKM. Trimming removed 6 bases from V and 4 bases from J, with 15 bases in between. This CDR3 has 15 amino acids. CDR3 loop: CASSPVWASTGELFF. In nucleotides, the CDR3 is TGTGCCAGCAGCCCAGTCTGGGCGAGCACCGGGGAGCTGTTTTTT.

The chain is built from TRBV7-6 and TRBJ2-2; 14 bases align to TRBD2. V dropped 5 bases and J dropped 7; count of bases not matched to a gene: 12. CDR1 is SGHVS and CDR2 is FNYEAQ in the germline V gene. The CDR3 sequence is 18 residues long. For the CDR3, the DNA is TGTGCCAGCAGCCAAAGCACCCCGGGACTAGCGGGAGACGGGGAGCTGTTTTTT. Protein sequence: CASSQSTPGLAGDGELFF.

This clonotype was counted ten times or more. CDR3 protein: CASSLFPPGQGGSGANVLTF. CDR3 bases: TGTGCCAGCAGTTTATTCCCGCCGGGACAGGGAGGGTCTGGGGCCAACGTCCTGACTTTC. The V gene is TRBV27, the J gene TRBJ2-6, with TRBD1 matching over 9 bases. Germline CDR1 is MNHEY and CDR2 is SMNVEV (reference sequence). The CDR3 spans 20 residues. Trimming took 1 base from V and 1 from J; bases not matched to a gene: 11.

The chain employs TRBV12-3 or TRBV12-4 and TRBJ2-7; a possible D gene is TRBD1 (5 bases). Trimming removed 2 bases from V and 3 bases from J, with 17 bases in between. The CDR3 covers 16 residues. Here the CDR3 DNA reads TGTGCCAGCAGTTTAATATTTCGGCAGGGCAACTACGAGCAGTACTTC. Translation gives CASSLIFRQGNYEQYF.

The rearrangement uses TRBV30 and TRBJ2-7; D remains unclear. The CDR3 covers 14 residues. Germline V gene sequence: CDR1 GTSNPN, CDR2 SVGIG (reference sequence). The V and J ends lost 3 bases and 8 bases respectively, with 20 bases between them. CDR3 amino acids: CAWSGGRAPSKQYF. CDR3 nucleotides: TGTGCCTGGAGCGGTGGTCGTGCCCCATCCAAGCAGTACTTC.

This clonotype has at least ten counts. Here the CDR3 reads CASSEALRQTYEQYF. As DNA, the CDR3 is TGTGCCAGCAGTGAAGCCCTCCGACAGACCTACGAGCAGTACTTC. V gene TRBV6-1 combines with J gene TRBJ2-7; tentatively, D is TRBD1 (5 bases). The CDR3 extends over 15 amino acids. Germline CDR1 reads MNHNS; CDR2 reads SASEGT. V shed 0 bases and J shed 2 bases, with 11 bases lying between them.

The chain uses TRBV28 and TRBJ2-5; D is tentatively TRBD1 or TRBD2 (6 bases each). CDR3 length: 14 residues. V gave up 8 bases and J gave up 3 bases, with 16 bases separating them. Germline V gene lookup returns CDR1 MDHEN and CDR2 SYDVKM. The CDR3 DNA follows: TGTGCCAGCTGCCTTGGGGGGCCTAAAGAGACCCAGTACTTC. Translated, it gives CASCLGGPKETQYF.

The CDR3 sequence is CASSSATGGYEQYF. CDR3 coding DNA: TGCGCCAGCAGCTCGGCCACAGGGGGCTACGAGCAGTACTTC. The rearrangement uses TRBV5-1 and TRBJ2-7; 8 bases are shared with TRBD1. The CDR3 spans 14 residues. V lost 3 bases to trimming and J lost 3 bases; unmatched junction nucleotides: 5. Germline V lookup: CDR1 SGHRS, CDR2 YFSETQ.

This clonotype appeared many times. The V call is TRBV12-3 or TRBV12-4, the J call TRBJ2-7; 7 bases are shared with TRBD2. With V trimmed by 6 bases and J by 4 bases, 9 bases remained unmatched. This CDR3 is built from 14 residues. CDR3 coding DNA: TGTGCCAGCAGAAAAAGCGGGACGAAATACGAGCAGTACTTC. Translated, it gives CASRKSGTKYEQYF.

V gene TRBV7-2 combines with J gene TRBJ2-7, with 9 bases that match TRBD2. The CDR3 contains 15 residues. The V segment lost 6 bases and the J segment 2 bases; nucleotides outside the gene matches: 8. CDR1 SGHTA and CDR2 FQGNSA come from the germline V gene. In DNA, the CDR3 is TGTGCCAGCAGTTCGGGACTAGCCTATACCTACGAGCAGTACTTC. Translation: CASSSGLAYTYEQYF.

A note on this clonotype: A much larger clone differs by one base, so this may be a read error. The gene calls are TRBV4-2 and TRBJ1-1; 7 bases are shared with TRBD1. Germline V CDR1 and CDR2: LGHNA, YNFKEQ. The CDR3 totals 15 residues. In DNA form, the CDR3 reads TGTGTCAGCAGCCATACTGACAGGGTGAACACTGAAGCTTTCTTT. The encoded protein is CVSSHTDRVNTEAFF.